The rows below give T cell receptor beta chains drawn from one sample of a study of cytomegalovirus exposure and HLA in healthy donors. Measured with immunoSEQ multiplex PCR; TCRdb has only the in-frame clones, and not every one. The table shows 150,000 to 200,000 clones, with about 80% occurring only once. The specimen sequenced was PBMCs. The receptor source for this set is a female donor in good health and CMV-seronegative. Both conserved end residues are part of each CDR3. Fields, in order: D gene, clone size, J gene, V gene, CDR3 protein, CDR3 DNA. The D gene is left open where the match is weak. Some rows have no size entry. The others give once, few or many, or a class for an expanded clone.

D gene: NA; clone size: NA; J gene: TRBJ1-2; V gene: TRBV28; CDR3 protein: CASSSPQGSRANYGYTF; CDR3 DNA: TGTGCCAGCAGTTCACCACAGGGTAGCCGAGCTAACTATGGCTACACCTTC
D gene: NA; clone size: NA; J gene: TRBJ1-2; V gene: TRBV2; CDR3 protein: CASGGELGDGYNYGYTF; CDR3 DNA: TGTGCCAGCGGGGGGGAGTTGGGGGACGGTTATAACTATGGCTACACCTTC
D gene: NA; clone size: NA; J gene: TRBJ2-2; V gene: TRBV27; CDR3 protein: CASSIQGTGELFF; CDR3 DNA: TGTGCCAGCAGTATACAGGGCACCGGGGAGCTGTTTTTT
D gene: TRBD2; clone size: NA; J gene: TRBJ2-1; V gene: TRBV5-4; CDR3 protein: CASSGPLTSGRAGVYNEQFF; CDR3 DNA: TGTGCCAGCAGCGGCCCCCTTACTAGCGGGAGGGCCGGGGTCTACAATGAGCAGTTCTTC
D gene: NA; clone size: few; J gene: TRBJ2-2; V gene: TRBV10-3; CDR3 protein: CAISGGTGVTGELFF; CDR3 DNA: TGTGCCATCAGTGGGGGGACGGGAGTTACCGGGGAGCTGTTTTTT
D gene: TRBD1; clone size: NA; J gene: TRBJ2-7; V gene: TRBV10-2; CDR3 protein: CASRDPRDRRGDEQYF; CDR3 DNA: TGCGCCAGCCGGGATCCTAGGGACAGGAGAGGCGACGAGCAGTACTTC
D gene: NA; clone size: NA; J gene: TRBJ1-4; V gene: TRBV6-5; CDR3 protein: CASSSTSTGKKLFF; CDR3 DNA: TGTGCCAGCAGTTCGACGAGTACAGGGAAAAAACTGTTTTTT
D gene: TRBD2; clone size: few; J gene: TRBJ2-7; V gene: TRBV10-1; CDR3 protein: CASSPSGGSEQYF; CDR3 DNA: TGCGCCAGCAGTCCCAGCGGGGGTTCCGAGCAGTACTTC
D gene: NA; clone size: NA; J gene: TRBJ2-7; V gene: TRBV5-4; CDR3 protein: CASSLHGGYEQYF; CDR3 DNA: TGTGCCAGCAGTCTTCACGGCGGTTACGAGCAGTACTTC
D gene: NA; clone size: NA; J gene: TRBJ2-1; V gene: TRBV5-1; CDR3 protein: CASSSTGDRYNEQFF; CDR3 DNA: TGCGCCAGCAGCAGCACCGGGGATAGGTACAATGAGCAGTTCTTC
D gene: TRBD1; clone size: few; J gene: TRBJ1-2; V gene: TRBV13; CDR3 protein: CASSLGGTGANYGYTF; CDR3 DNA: TGTGCCAGCAGCTTAGGCGGGACAGGGGCTAACTATGGCTACACCTTC
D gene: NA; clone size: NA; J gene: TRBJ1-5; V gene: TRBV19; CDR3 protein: CASSKPSSGGMAQPQHF; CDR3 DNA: TGTGCCAGTAGTAAGCCCTCGAGCGGGGGAATGGCCCAGCCCCAGCATTTT
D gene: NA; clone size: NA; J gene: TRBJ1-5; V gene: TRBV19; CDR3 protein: CASSVQGYNQPQHF; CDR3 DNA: TGTGCCAGTAGTGTACAGGGATACAATCAGCCCCAGCATTTT
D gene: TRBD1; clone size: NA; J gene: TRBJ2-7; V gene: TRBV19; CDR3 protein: CASRGLVGVHHEQYF; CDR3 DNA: TGTGCCAGCAGGGGGTTGGTAGGGGTCCACCACGAGCAGTACTTC